This TCR beta chain comes out of a study of relationships among human T cell subsets. This clonotype was seen more than once but under ten times. The antigen is not known. The CDR3 loop spans 17 amino acids. V lost 1 base and J lost 3, with 16 bases in between. Germline CDR1 WSHSY, CDR2 SAAADI. Study-level points and caveats: Bead sorting may have left some CD4+CD8+ double-positive cells. Regulatory and Th2 subsets had few clones over 100 reads, unlike CD8+ cytotoxic cells.

TCR alpha and beta CDR3s were amplified from mRNA by semiquantitative ARM-PCR. Tagged nested gene-specific primers were used first, then communal superprimers amplified exponentially. Exonuclease cleared nested primers, then first-round products were reamplified. A single record per CDR3 protein comes from TCRdb applying MiXCR to the multiplex PCR reads. The data show over 14,000 distinct CDR3 sequences, less than 80% seen once. T cell subsets were isolated with antibody-coated magnetic beads. The sample comprised total T cells sorted from blood. The chain joins TRBV10-2 to TRBJ1-5; tentative D call: TRBD1 (6 bases). This sequence originates from a middle-aged man in good health. CDR3 DNA sequence: TGCGCCAGCAGTGAGTGGGGAGGCAGGGGTGACAATCAGCCCCAGCATTTT. This gives the protein CASSEWGGRGDNQPQHF.